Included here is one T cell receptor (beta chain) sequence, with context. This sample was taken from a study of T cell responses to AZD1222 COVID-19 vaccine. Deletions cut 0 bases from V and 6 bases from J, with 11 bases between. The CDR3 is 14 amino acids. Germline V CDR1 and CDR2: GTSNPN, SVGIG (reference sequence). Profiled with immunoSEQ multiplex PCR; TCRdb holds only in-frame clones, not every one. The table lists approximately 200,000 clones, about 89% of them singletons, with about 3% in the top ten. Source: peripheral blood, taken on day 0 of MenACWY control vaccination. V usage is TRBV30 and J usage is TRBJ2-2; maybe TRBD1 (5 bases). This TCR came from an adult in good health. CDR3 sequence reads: CAWSVKSGSGELFF. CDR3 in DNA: TGTGCCTGGAGTGTTAAATCAGGGTCCGGGGAGCTGTTTTTT.